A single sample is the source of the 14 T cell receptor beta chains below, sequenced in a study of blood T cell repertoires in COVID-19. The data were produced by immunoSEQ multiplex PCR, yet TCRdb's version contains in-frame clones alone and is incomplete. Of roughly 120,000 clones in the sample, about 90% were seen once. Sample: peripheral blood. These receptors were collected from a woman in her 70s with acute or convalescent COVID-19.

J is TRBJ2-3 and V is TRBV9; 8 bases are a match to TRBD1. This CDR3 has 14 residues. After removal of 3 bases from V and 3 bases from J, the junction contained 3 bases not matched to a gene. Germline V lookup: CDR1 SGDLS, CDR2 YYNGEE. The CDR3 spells CASSDRTGTDTQYF. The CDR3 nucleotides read TGTGCCAGCAGCGACCGGACAGGGACAGATACGCAGTATTTT. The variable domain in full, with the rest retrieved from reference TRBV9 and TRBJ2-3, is DSGVTQTPKHLITATGQRVTLRCSPRSGDLSVYWYQQSLDQGLQFLIQYYNGEERAKGNILERFSAQQFPDLHSELNLSSLELGDSALYFCASSDRTGTDTQYFGPGTRLTVL.

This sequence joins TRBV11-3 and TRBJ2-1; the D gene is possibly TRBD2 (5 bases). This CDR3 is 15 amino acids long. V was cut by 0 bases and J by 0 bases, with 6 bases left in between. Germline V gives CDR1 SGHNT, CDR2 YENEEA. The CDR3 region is CASSLEGSSYNEQFF. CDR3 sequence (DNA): TGTGCCAGCAGCTTAGAGGGGAGCTCCTACAATGAGCAGTTCTTC.

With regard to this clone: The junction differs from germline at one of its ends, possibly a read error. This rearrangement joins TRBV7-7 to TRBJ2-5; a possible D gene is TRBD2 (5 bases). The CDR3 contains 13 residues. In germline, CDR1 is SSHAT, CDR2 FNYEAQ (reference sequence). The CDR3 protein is CASSSDYLETQYF. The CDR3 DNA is TGTGCTAGCAGCTCAGACTACTTGGAGACCCAGTACTTC.

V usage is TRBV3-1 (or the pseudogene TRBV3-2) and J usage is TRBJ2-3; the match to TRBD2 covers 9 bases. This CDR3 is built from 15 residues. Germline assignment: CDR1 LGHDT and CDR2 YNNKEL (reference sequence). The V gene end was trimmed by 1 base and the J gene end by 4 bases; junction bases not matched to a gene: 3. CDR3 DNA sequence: TGTGCCAGCAGCCAAGGCGGGGGGGCCTCAGATACGCAGTATTTT. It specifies CASSQGGGASDTQYF.

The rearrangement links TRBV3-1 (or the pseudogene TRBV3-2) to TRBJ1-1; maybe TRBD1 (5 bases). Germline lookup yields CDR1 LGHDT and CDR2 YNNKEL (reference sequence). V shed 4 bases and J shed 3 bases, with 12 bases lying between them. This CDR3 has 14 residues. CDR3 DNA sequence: TGTGCCAGCAGCCCTTGGGGGGGGGACACTGAAGCTTTCTTT. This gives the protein CASSPWGGDTEAFF.

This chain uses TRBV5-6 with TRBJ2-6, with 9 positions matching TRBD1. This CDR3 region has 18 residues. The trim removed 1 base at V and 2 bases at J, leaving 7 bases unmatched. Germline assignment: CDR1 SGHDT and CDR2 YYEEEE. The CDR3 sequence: CASSLFRRTGAGANVLTF. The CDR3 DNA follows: TGTGCCAGCAGCTTGTTTAGAAGGACAGGGGCTGGGGCCAACGTCCTGACTTTC.

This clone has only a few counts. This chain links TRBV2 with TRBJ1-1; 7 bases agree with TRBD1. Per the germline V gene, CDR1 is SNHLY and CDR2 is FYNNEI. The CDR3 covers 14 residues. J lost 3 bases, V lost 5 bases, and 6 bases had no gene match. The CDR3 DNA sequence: TGTGCCAGCAGTACCCAGGGGGTGGACACTGAAGCTTTCTTT. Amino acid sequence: CASSTQGVDTEAFF.

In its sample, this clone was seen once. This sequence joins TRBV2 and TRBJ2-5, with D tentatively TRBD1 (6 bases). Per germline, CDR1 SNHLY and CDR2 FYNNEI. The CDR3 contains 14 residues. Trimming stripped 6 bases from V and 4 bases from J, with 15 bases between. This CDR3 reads CASRLEKGVETQYF. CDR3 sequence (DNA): TGTGCCAGCAGATTAGAGAAGGGGGTAGAGACCCAGTACTTC.

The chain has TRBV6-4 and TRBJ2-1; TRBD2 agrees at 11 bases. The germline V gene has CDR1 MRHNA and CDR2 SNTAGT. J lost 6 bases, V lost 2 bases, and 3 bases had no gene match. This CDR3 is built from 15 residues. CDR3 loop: CASSDTSGGGNEQFF. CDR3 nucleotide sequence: TGTGCCAGCAGTGACACTAGCGGGGGAGGCAATGAGCAGTTCTTC.

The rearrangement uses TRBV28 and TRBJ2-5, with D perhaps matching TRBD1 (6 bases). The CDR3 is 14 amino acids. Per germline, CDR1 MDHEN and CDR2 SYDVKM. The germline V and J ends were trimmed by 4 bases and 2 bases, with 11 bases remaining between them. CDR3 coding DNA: TGTGCCAGCAGTTCAGGACAGTTGCAAGAGACCCAGTACTTC. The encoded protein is CASSSGQLQETQYF.

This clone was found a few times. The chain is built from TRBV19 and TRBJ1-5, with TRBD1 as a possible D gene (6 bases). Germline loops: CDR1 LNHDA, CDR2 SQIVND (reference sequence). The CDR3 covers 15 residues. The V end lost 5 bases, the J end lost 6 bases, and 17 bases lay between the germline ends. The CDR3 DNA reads TGTGCCAGTAGTCGGGGCGGGGGGGCAGCTCAGCCCCAGCATTTT. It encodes CASSRGGGAAQPQHF.

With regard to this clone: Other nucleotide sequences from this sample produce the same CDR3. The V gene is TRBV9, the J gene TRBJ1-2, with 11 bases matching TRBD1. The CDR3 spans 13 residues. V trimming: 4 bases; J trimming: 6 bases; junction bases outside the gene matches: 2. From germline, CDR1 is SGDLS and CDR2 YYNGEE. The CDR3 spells CASSTGQGDGYTF. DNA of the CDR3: TGTGCCAGCAGCACGGGACAGGGGGATGGCTACACCTTC. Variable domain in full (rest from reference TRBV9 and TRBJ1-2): DSGVTQTPKHLITATGQRVTLRCSPRSGDLSVYWYQQSLDQGLQFLIQYYNGEERAKGNILERFSAQQFPDLHSELNLSSLELGDSALYFCASSTGQGDGYTFGSGTRLTVV.

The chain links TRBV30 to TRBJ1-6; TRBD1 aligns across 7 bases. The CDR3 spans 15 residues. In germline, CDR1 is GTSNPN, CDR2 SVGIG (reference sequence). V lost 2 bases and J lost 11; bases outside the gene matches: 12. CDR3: CAWSTQGSELAPLHF. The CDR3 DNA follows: TGTGCCTGGAGTACACAGGGGTCCGAGTTGGCACCCCTCCACTTT.

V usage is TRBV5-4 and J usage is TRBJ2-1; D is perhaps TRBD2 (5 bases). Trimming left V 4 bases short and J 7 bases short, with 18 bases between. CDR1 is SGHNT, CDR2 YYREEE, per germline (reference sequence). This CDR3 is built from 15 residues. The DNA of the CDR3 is TGTGCCAGCAGCGGCGGGCCTGGGGTGGGAAATGAGCAGTTCTTC. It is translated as CASSGGPGVGNEQFF.